The sequence of this T cell receptor (beta chain) was determined in a study of beta chain features in type 1 diabetes. Expressed TCRB transcripts were sequenced after all isolated RNA was converted to cDNA. Sequenced by immunoSEQ multiplex PCR; TCRdb stores in-frame clones only, minus some. This sample has 620,000 or so clones, with roughly a sixth found just once. This CDR3 is built from 13 residues. Per the germline V gene, CDR1 is SSHAT and CDR2 is FNYEAQ (reference sequence). Sequenced sample: naive CD4+ T cells from blood. The chain couples TRBV7-7 to TRBJ2-3; 7 bases line up with TRBD2. The TCR was taken from a man between 18 and 35 years old in good health. CDR3 sequence: CSRRTRFRDTQYF. The CDR3, as DNA: TGTTCGAGGAGGACTAGGTTTAGAGATACGCAGTATTTT.